A single sample is the source of the 6 T cell receptor beta chains below, sequenced in a study of shared clonotypes between healthy human individuals. Terminally differentiated effector memory CD45RA+ cells were left out of the naive CD8 fraction, which was CD45RO-negative and positively selected for CCR7. Generated by immunoSEQ multiplex PCR, the TCRdb table keeps only in-frame clones and is missing some. The table lists more than 600,000 clones, about 90% of them singletons. Material: naive CD8+ T cells sorted from blood. These receptors all stem from a man younger than 40 in good health.

This sequence joins TRBV9 and TRBJ2-3; D remains unclear. Germline V gives CDR1 SGDLS, CDR2 YYNGEE. The CDR3 totals 13 residues. Trimming left V 3 bases short and J 3 bases short, with 8 bases between. In nucleotides, the CDR3 is TGTGCCAGCAGCGCCGATTCTACAGATACGCAGTATTTT. Protein sequence: CASSADSTDTQYF.

The V gene is TRBV15, the J gene TRBJ2-3, with D possibly TRBD2 on 6 matching bases. V lost 0 bases, J lost 5 bases, and 24 bases lay in between. The length of the CDR3 is 19 residues. Germline assignment: CDR1 LNHNV and CDR2 YYDKDF (reference sequence). CDR3 in DNA: TGTGCCACCAGCAGAGAAAGATTGCCTAGGGAGGATCCGGGAGATACGCAGTATTTT. Its translation: CATSRERLPREDPGDTQYF.

V is TRBV5-6 and J is TRBJ1-1; D may be TRBD1 (6 bases). V lost 0 bases and J 6 bases, leaving 9 bases between the germline ends. Germline V gene lookup returns CDR1 SGHDT and CDR2 YYEEEE. The CDR3 sequence is 13 residues long. The CDR3 spells CASSLGGGPEAFF. CDR3 nucleotide sequence: TGTGCCAGCAGCTTGGGAGGGGGGCCTGAAGCTTTCTTT.

The genes are TRBV14 and TRBJ2-2; D gene ambiguous. CDR1 SGHDN and CDR2 FVKESK come from the germline V gene. The CDR3 covers 17 residues. Trimming pared 0 bases from V and 4 bases from J, leaving 15 bases between. The DNA for the CDR3 is TGTGCCAGCAGCCAAGATTTCTCGACTGCCGCCACCGGGGAGCTGTTTTTT. Amino acid sequence: CASSQDFSTAATGELFF.

CDR3 sequence: CASSEGLGAQYF. For the CDR3, the DNA is TGTGCCAGCAGTGAAGGGCTGGGGGCACAGTACTTC. The rearrangement joins TRBV6-1 to TRBJ2-4; tentatively, D is TRBD1 (6 bases). This CDR3 has 12 amino acids. V lost 1 base to trimming and J lost 13 bases, with 11 bases between them. Per germline, CDR1 MNHNS and CDR2 SASEGT.

The V call is TRBV27, the J call TRBJ1-3; D gene unclear. The germline CDR1 and CDR2 sequences are MNHEY and SMNVEV (reference sequence). The CDR3 totals 18 residues. Trimming removed 4 bases at V and 1 base at J, with 20 bases between. For the CDR3, the DNA is TGTGCCAGCAGTTCAAGTGGACTTACTAGCGAATCTGGAAACACCATATATTTT. The encoded protein is CASSSSGLTSESGNTIYF.